This TCR beta chain was found in a study of blood T cell repertoires in COVID-19. The overall study: The samples span acute and convalescent COVID-19 from the United States, Italy and Spain. PBMCs, B-cell-depleted T cells, or T cells were the source of the cDNA or gDNA that made up the material.

The authors' processing: It was from reference gene primer amplification that nucleated cell counts were estimated. Clones were read by immunoSEQ multiplex PCR, and TCRdb kept only the in-frame ones, dropping some. That table is the source of V, J and clone size, and D and trimming were worked out from the DNA. This sample carries 130,000 to 150,000 clones, 81% of them seen once, and the ten largest clones take roughly 8.2%. Trimming took off 4 bases at V and 8 bases at J, with 11 bases between the two ends. The length of the CDR3 is 13 residues. CDR1 is MDHEN and CDR2 is SYDVKM in the germline V gene.

The origin of this receptor is a human donor in a cohort sampled during active COVID-19. The chain joins TRBV28 to TRBJ2-2; TRBD2 might be the D (5 bases). The sequenced material came from peripheral blood. The CDR3 is CASSSGMAGELFF. The DNA of the CDR3 is TGTGCCAGCAGTTCCGGGATGGCAGGGGAGCTGTTTTTT.